Listed here are 21 T cell receptor beta chains from one sample, sequenced in a study of human T cells and chemical hapten exposure. As to time point: pre-sensitization, week 0. Treatment in this sample: therapeutic diphenylcyclopropenone sensitization with weekly scalp DPC. A single record per CDR3 protein comes from TCRdb applying MiXCR to the RACE reads. The sample includes roughly 38,000 distinct CDR3 sequences, less than 8.5% seen only once; the top ten take over 1%. The specimen was whole blood, collected in connection with sensitization to the hapten diphenylcyclopropenone (DPC). All receptors come from a woman between 45 and 65 years old with alopecia areata. Some clones in this sample may be carry-over from other donors' samples.

This clonotype was counted ten times or more. The rearrangement joins TRBV23-1 to TRBJ1-5, with 7 nucleotides matching TRBD1. TRBV23-1 is an ORF for which the function is uncertain. The CDR3 runs to 14 residues. The V and J ends lost 0 bases and 7 bases, in that order; junction bases with no gene match: 3. CDR3 DNA: TGCGCCAGCAGTCAATCGGACAGGAGACAGCCCCAGCATTTT. Protein product: CASSQSDRRQPQHF.

Ten or more counts support this clonotype. V usage is TRBV3-1 and J usage is TRBJ2-7; D is perhaps TRBD1 (6 bases). The CDR3 extends over 14 amino acids. The V gene's germline CDR1 is LGHDT and CDR2 YNNKEL (reference sequence). V lost 3 bases and J 6 bases, leaving 15 bases between the germline ends. CDR3 sequence: CASSQEQGAGEQYF. CDR3 nucleotide sequence: TGTGCCAGCAGCCAGGAACAGGGTGCCGGCGAGCAGTACTTC.

At least ten counts were recorded for this clonotype. The chain couples TRBV7-3 to TRBJ2-2, with 8 nucleotides matching TRBD2. The CDR3 contains 15 residues. Germline CDR1 and CDR2: SGHTA and FQGTGA. The V and J ends lost 4 bases and 7 bases, in that order; junction bases with no gene match: 8. The CDR3 spells CASSSSGRGGGELFF. CDR3 DNA: TGTGCCAGCAGCTCCAGCGGGAGAGGGGGCGGGGAGCTGTTTTTT.

This clonotype was recorded at least ten times. This chain links TRBV3-1 with TRBJ2-1; 7 positions match TRBD2. V shed 3 bases and J 8 bases; nucleotides not matched to a gene: 7. CDR1 LGHDT and CDR2 YNNKEL come from the germline V gene (reference sequence). There are 14 residues in the CDR3. The CDR3, as DNA: TGTGCCAGCAGCCAGCGGGAGAGGCGGGATGAGCAGTTCTTC. It codes for CASSQRERRDEQFF.

This clonotype was counted at least ten times. The J gene is TRBJ2-1, the V gene TRBV3-1; D gene unclear. V was clipped by 4 bases and J by 6 bases, with 16 bases between them. CDR3 length: 15 amino acids. Germline V gene sequence: CDR1 LGHDT, CDR2 YNNKEL (reference sequence). Here the CDR3 reads CASSPPLGMVNEQFF. DNA for the CDR3: TGTGCCAGCAGCCCCCCCTTGGGGATGGTCAATGAGCAGTTCTTC.

This clonotype was counted between two and nine times. This sequence joins TRBV10-3 and TRBJ2-7, with 11 nucleotides matching TRBD2. The CDR3 is made up of 14 amino acids. Germline loops: CDR1 ENHRY, CDR2 SYGVKD. The J segment lost 0 bases and the V segment lost 10 bases, leaving 5 bases of the junction unmatched. CDR3 nucleotides: TGTGCCACCTCGGGACTAGCGGACTCCTACGAGCAGTACTTC. Amino acids: CATSGLADSYEQYF.

The J gene is TRBJ2-1, the V gene TRBV7-3; the match to TRBD2 covers 12 bases. CDR1 and CDR2 from the germline V gene are SGHTA and FQGTGA. The CDR3 extends over 19 amino acids. Trimming took 5 bases from V and 2 from J; bases not matched to a gene: 13. As DNA, the CDR3 is TGTGCCAGCAGCCCCGAAATCGGACTAGCGGGGCGGGCCTACAATGAGCAGTTCTTC. Translated, it gives CASSPEIGLAGRAYNEQFF.

This sequence joins TRBV29-1 and TRBJ2-3, with 11 bases fitting TRBD1. CDR1 SQVTM and CDR2 ANQGSEA come from the germline V gene. The CDR3 is 14 amino acids. The J segment lost 3 bases and the V segment lost 3 bases, leaving 2 bases of the junction unmatched. This chain's CDR3 is CSVDGTGGTDTQYF. Here the CDR3 DNA reads TGCAGCGTTGATGGGACAGGGGGTACAGATACGCAGTATTTT.

This clonotype has a count of ten or more. V usage is TRBV30 and J usage is TRBJ1-6; D is undetermined. The germline V gene has CDR1 GTSNPN and CDR2 SVGIG (reference sequence). This CDR3 region has 13 residues. Trimming stripped 5 bases from V and 7 bases from J, with 12 bases between. The CDR3 spells CAWSRELNSPLHF. CDR3 in DNA: TGTGCCTGGTCCCGGGAGCTCAATTCACCCCTCCACTTT.

This clonotype showed up many times. J is TRBJ2-3 and V is TRBV7-9; D possibly corresponds to TRBD2 (6 bases). Trimming left V 4 bases short and J 0 bases short, with 17 bases between. The CDR3 totals 17 residues. Germline lookup yields CDR1 SEHNR and CDR2 FQNEAQ (reference sequence). This CDR3 is CASSSTLARASTDTQYF. CDR3 DNA: TGTGCCAGCAGCTCGACGCTAGCGCGCGCTAGCACAGATACGCAGTATTTT.

In its sample, this clonotype was seen many times. The genes are TRBV19 and TRBJ1-5; no firm D call. Germline V gene data show CDR1 as LNHDA and CDR2 as SQIVND (reference sequence). This CDR3 contains 16 residues. The ends were cut back, 1 base at V and 1 base at J, with 11 bases in the middle. The CDR3 bases are TGTGCCAGTAGTATAGCCCTAGGGAACAGCAATCAGCCCCAGCATTTT. Its translation is CASSIALGNSNQPQHF.

This clonotype was counted ten times or more. CDR3 loop: CASSQDYQGVREQYF. CDR3 DNA sequence: TGCGCCAGCAGCCAAGATTATCAGGGCGTGCGGGAGCAGTACTTC. The chain recombines TRBV4-1 with TRBJ2-7; TRBD1 is a possible D gene (5 bases). With 0 bases removed from V and 7 bases from J, the gap between germline ends came to 16 bases. The CDR3 consists of 15 residues. CDR1 is MGHRA, CDR2 YSYEKL, per germline.

On this clonotype itself: At one end, the junction sequence differs from germline, possibly due to a read error. The chain combines TRBV10-3 with TRBJ2-7; D might be TRBD1 or TRBD2, each matching 5 bases. CDR1 and CDR2 from the germline V gene are ENHRY and SYGVKD. The CDR3 sequence is 12 residues long. The CDR3 DNA reads TGTGCCATCAGTGAGTTGGGGACCGAGCGGTACTTC. It specifies CAISELGTERYF.

There are many counts of this clonotype. The chain combines TRBV19 with TRBJ1-5; 7 positions agree with TRBD1. Germline V CDR1 and CDR2: LNHDA, SQIVND (reference sequence). The CDR3 totals 14 residues. V lost 5 bases to trimming and J lost 2 bases; unmatched junction nucleotides: 3. CDR3 amino acids: CASSGRGGNQPQHF. Written as DNA, the CDR3 is TGTGCCAGTAGTGGCAGGGGGGGCAATCAGCCCCAGCATTTT.

The rearrangement links TRBV11-2 to TRBJ2-2, with TRBD1 matching over 7 bases. The CDR3 is 17 residues long. The ends lost 7 bases at V and 2 bases at J; junction bases unmatched: 13. Looked up from germline, CDR1 is SGHAT and CDR2 is FQNNGV. In DNA, the CDR3 is TGTGCCAGCACCTATTCACGGCAGGGGGAAAACACCGGGGAGCTGTTTTTT. Protein product: CASTYSRQGENTGELFF.

There are many counts of this clonotype. CDR3 residues: CSASERSRLTRGMRDEQFF. The CDR3 DNA is TGCAGTGCTAGTGAAAGGTCGCGTCTCACAAGAGGGATGAGGGATGAGCAGTTCTTC. The V gene is TRBV20-1, the J gene TRBJ2-1, with D perhaps TRBD2 (5 bases). Germline lookup yields CDR1 DFQATT and CDR2 SNEGSKA (reference sequence). The CDR3 runs 19 residues. V lost 3 bases, J lost 8 bases, and 32 bases lay in between.

In this sample, this clonotype turned up a few times. V gene TRBV29-1 combines with J gene TRBJ2-7, with D unresolved. The V and J ends lost 1 base and 4 bases respectively, with 5 bases between them. Per the germline V gene, CDR1 is SQVTM and CDR2 is ANQGSEA. The CDR3 contains 11 residues. CDR3 nucleotides: TGCAGCGTTGAAGTTGCATACGAGCAGTACTTC. This encodes CSVEVAYEQYF.

This clonotype occurred many times. The gene calls are TRBV5-1 and TRBJ1-5, with D uncertain. Trimming removed 0 bases from V and 4 bases from J, with 5 bases in between. Germline V CDR1 and CDR2: SGHRS, YFSETQ. This CDR3 has 13 amino acids. CDR3 amino acids: CASSLALNQPQHF. DNA for the CDR3: TGCGCCAGCAGCTTGGCCTTAAATCAGCCCCAGCATTTT.

This clonotype was found a few times. V and J are TRBV18 and TRBJ1-1; D is undetermined. The CDR3 totals 13 residues. Germline CDR1 reads KGHSH; CDR2 reads LQKENI. Between the trimmed V and J ends, which lost 3 bases and 8 bases, there was a span of 13 bases. CDR3 loop: CASSPAGATEAFF. DNA for the CDR3: TGTGCCAGCTCACCTGCAGGCGCCACCGAAGCTTTCTTT.

The V call is TRBV5-6, the J call TRBJ2-7; TRBD1 agrees at 9 bases. CDR1 is SGHDT and CDR2 is YYEEEE in the germline V gene. The CDR3 extends over 16 amino acids. Trimming took 1 base from V and 3 from J; bases not matched to a gene: 8. In nucleotides, the CDR3 is TGTGCCAGCAGCTTGCTTCGGACAGGGGACCGCTACGAGCAGTACTTC. Residues: CASSLLRTGDRYEQYF.

There are many counts of this clonotype. V gene TRBV11-2 combines with J gene TRBJ2-7; TRBD2 matches at 8 bases. Germline V gives CDR1 SGHAT, CDR2 FQNNGV. After removal of 6 bases from V and 9 bases from J, the junction contained 10 bases not matched to a gene. The CDR3 is 13 residues long. The CDR3 DNA follows: TGTGCCAGCAGAAGAGCGGGAGAAGGGCCGCAGTACTTC. It encodes CASRRAGEGPQYF.